The 7 T cell receptor beta chains in this list originate from one sample, sequenced in a study of T cells in Graves' hyperthyroidism and ophthalmopathy. Regions amplified from RNA transcripts were the TCR beta CDR3 regions. A set of HTBI primers served as the primers for a first-round RT-PCR of the TCR CDR3. TCRdb ran MiXCR on the multiplex PCR reads and lists one entry per CDR3 protein. This sample has around 260,000 distinct CDR3 sequences, with 20% to 30% found just once. The source material was blood. These receptors all come from a man aged 35-49 years with Graves' hyperthyroidism that later progressed to Graves' ophthalmopathy.

This clonotype was observed a single time. DNA for the CDR3: TGTGCCAGCAGTTTTTATGGCGGGAGGGAGGGCGAGCAGTACTTC. It encodes CASSFYGGREGEQYF. This rearrangement joins TRBV12-3 or TRBV12-4 to TRBJ2-7, with 9 bases identical to TRBD2. The trim removed 3 bases at V and 6 bases at J, leaving 9 bases unmatched. The CDR3 consists of 15 residues.

The CDR3 is CASRSLLAGGRETQYF. CDR3 bases: TGTGCCAGCAGATCCCTCCTAGCGGGAGGGCGAGAGACCCAGTACTTC. The rearrangement joins TRBV6-2 or TRBV6-3 to TRBJ2-5; 12 bases align to TRBD2. V was pared by 6 bases and J by 4 bases, with 9 bases of the junction left unmatched. This CDR3 contains 16 residues. Per the germline V gene, CDR1 is MNHEY and CDR2 is SVGEGT.

CDR3 DNA sequence: TGTGCCAGCAGTTACGCCAGGGGAAACACCGGGGAGCTGTTTTTT. It codes for CASSYARGNTGELFF. The chain is built from TRBV6-5 and TRBJ2-2, with a possible D match to TRBD1 (6 bases). The CDR3 has 15 amino acids. V lost 2 bases to trimming and J lost 2 bases, with 9 bases between them. CDR1 is MNHEY, CDR2 SVGAGI, per germline.

This clonotype was seen a few times. The CDR3 DNA is TGTGCCAGCAGACCGACCCTAGCGGGAGTAGTCTACGAGCAGTACTTC. This sequence encodes CASRPTLAGVVYEQYF. The chain carries TRBV3-1 and TRBJ2-7; TRBD2 matches 10 bases. CDR3 length: 16 residues. With V trimmed by 6 bases and J by 3 bases, 11 bases remained unmatched. The germline V gene has CDR1 LGHDT and CDR2 YNNKEL (reference sequence).

Concerning this clonotype: One end of the junction varies from germline; a read error may be responsible. In DNA, the CDR3 is TGTGCTAGTGGTTTGGGTGACAGATCGAACACTGAAGCTTCCTTT. This codes for CASGLGDRSNTEASF. This rearrangement joins TRBV12-5 to TRBJ1-1, with a tentative D call TRBD1 (5 bases). The V gene's germline CDR1 is LGHNT and CDR2 FRNRAP. This CDR3 region has 15 residues.

This clonotype was seen many times. V usage is TRBV6-2 or TRBV6-3 and J usage is TRBJ1-1; D not resolved. The CDR3 has 13 residues. The germline gives CDR1 MNHEY, CDR2 SVGEGT. V lost 6 bases to trimming and J lost 6 bases, with 14 bases between them. CDR3 in DNA: TGTGCCAGCAGCCCCTCCCCTGGGGCTGAAGCTTTCTTT. Protein product: CASSPSPGAEAFF.

The gene calls are TRBV7-2 and TRBJ2-2; TRBD2 matches 7 bases. Germline assignment: CDR1 SGHTA and CDR2 FQGNSA. This CDR3 spans 13 amino acids. The V gene end was trimmed by 5 bases and the J gene end by 7 bases; junction bases not matched to a gene: 4. In DNA, the CDR3 is TGTGCCAGCAGCCCAGGGACTAACGGGGAGCTGTTTTTT. Its protein is CASSPGTNGELFF.